This TCR beta chain was sequenced during a study of blood T cell repertoires in COVID-19. About the study: Samples came from the United States, Italy and Spain, spanning acute and convalescent COVID-19. Nucleic acid was either cDNA or gDNA, and it came from T cells, B-cell-depleted T cells, or PBMCs.

The authors' processing: Researchers report that nucleated cell counts were estimated from reference gene primer amplification. Data came from immunoSEQ multiplex PCR; TCRdb stores just in-frame clones and leaves some out. V and J calls and clone size are as listed in that table; D and trimming were resolved from the DNA. The repertoire consists of 250,000 to 300,000 clones, with around 86% occurring once and the leading ten covering 3.6%. The CDR3 spans 15 residues. V was cut by 3 bases and J by 6 bases, with 15 bases left in between. CDR1 and CDR2 from the germline V gene are SGHTA and FQGNSA. This clone showed up just once.

Sequenced: peripheral blood. The genes are TRBV7-2 and TRBJ1-3; tentative D call: TRBD1 (5 bases). This sequence originates from a man aged 18 to 30 with active or convalescent COVID-19. The CDR3 loop reads CASSLVAGEANTIYF. CDR3 sequence (DNA): TGTGCCAGCAGCTTGGTAGCGGGGGAGGCAAACACCATATATTTT.